Below, 3 T cell receptor beta chains from the same sample are listed, as sequenced in a study of graft-versus-host responses after intestinal transplantation (dated by TCRdb to about 2021). Receptor amplification or capture employed the immunoSEQ multiplex PCR assay. TCRdb mirrors the immuneACCESS table, restricted to in-frame sequences. Some clones are absent from its copies; in checked studies, under half trace to an unresolved V gene, and the reason for the others is unknown. The sample has about 81,000 clones on record, less than 90% of them singletons. The biggest ten clones account for roughly 0.35% of the sample. The time point tag for this specimen amounts to: cells obtained before transplantation from donor or recipient. No antigens are known for them. Sequencing was performed on unstimulated CD4+ T cells sorted from spleen or lymph node cells, taken before intestinal transplant. The receptors were gathered from a human donor who received an intestinal transplant.

The chain has TRBV7-9 and TRBJ2-1; unclear D gene. This CDR3 is built from 14 residues. Germline V gene lookup returns CDR1 SEHNR and CDR2 FQNEAQ (reference sequence). V was clipped by 0 bases and J by 8 bases, with 11 bases between them. The chain's CDR3 is CASSLAGQIHEQFF. CDR3 nucleotide sequence: TGTGCCAGCAGCTTAGCTGGTCAGATCCATGAGCAGTTCTTC.

This clone was seen a handful of times. The V call is TRBV10-3, the J call TRBJ2-2; the D gene is possibly TRBD2 (6 bases). V was clipped by 6 bases and J by 6 bases, with 11 bases between them. This CDR3 has 13 residues. CDR1 and CDR2 (germline): ENHRY, SYGVKD. CDR3 amino acids: CAISNRDSGELFF. As DNA, the CDR3 is TGTGCCATCAGCAACCGGGACTCCGGGGAGCTGTTTTTT.

This chain joins TRBV2 and TRBJ2-2, with D hard to call. Deletions cut 4 bases from V and 1 base from J, with 4 bases between. The CDR3 is 13 amino acids. CDR1 SNHLY and CDR2 FYNNEI come from the germline V gene. The DNA of the CDR3 is TGTGCCAGCAGTGGCGGGAACACCGGGGAGCTGTTTTTT. It is translated as CASSGGNTGELFF.